A selection of T cell receptor beta chains follows, all from one sample in a study of cytomegalovirus exposure and HLA in healthy donors. Here immunoSEQ multiplex PCR was the method, and the copy in TCRdb shows in-frame clones only, minus some. The table lists more than 110,000 clones, approximately 73% of them singletons, with over 13% in the top ten. What was sequenced was PBMCs. These receptor sequences come from a human donor in good health. Both conserved end residues are part of each CDR3. Fields, in order: clone size, V gene, CDR3 protein. Not all rows give a size; the values are once, few, many and, for expanded clones, a class.

-,TRBV7-9,CASSSPQTSGGTYEQYF
-,TRBV11-1,CASRYTGQETQYF
-,TRBV5-1,CASSLEAASYEQYF
-,TRBV7-2,CASSYTPGAGEQYF
few,TRBV5-6,CASSPQAGASTDTQYF
-,TRBV15,CATARDRASYEQYF
few,TRBV19,CASSTGLAGGRTDTQYF
-,TRBV7-6,CASSPRGQPLYEQYF
few,TRBV6-1,CASANCEAFF
-,TRBV18,CASSQGQGGEKLFF
-,TRBV12-5,CASGLTTYNEQFF
-,TRBV11-3,CASSWPGVCNEKLFF
few,TRBV5-1,CASSPGTGLSYNSPLHF
few,TRBV10-3,CAISDSRVDGWEQFF
once,TRBV28,CASSLLAGAGETQYF
-,TRBV25-1,CASSPWTGRHEQYF
few,TRBV7-8,CASSPGGSGIYNEQFF
-,TRBV27,CASSPQDRNGYTF
-,TRBV6-5,CASSLGAGAYEQYF
once,TRBV10-3,CAITPGLAGSENTGELFF
-,TRBV7-9,CASSEIRGPSYNEQFF
few,TRBV28,CASREGLAYGYTF
few,TRBV5-4,CASSLESVFTDTQYF
few,TRBV18,CASSPGTASEAFF
-,TRBV6-1,CASSEGQGMNTEAFF
-,TRBV4-2,CASSQDVADVSYNEQFF
-,TRBV7-9,CASSLGTGNYGYTF
few,TRBV10-3,CAISTGTAQETQYF
-,TRBV7-9,CASSLGYTRAYEQYF
few,TRBV6-4,CASSVSGTRQYNEQFF
-,TRBV6-1,CASKLSSYNEQFF
-,TRBV4-1,CASSRGVLGQGTYEQYF
-,TRBV7-9,CASSSPPGLALLTGELFF
-,TRBV2,CASSEDLGQGNTEAFF
once,TRBV5-5,CASSSTANTEAFF
-,TRBV29-1,CSVVTGATGELFF
-,TRBV7-2,CASSLVGSSGTDTQYF
-,TRBV27,CASRRQGPPTDTQYF
-,TRBV13,CASSLGGLAGTYNEQFF
-,TRBV5-4,CASSFQGTPYGYTF
-,TRBV11-1,CASSLAVLAGGSTGELFF
few,TRBV7-3,CASSLRQNTEAFF
-,TRBV4-1,CASSQVVGSYEQYF
-,TRBV9,CASTPWWEQQNEQFF
-,TRBV18,CASSPPGQAGYTF